This entry concerns a single TCR beta chain. In the original workflow: Researchers report that nucleated cell counts were estimated from reference gene primer amplification. Measured with immunoSEQ multiplex PCR; TCRdb has only the in-frame clones, and not every one. From that table come the V and J calls and clone size; the DNA was used to work out D and trimming. The sample has a few hundred thousand clones, 86% seen once; the top ten hold 4.4%. The data were taken from a study of blood T cell repertoires in COVID-19. Study at large: The cDNA or gDNA used as material had been derived from T cells, B-cell-depleted T cells, or PBMCs.

The sequenced sample was peripheral blood. This TCR derives from a man over 45 with acute or convalescent COVID-19.

CDR3 residues: CASSLKAGSNQPQHF. In DNA, the CDR3 is TGTGCCAGCAGTTTGAAGGCAGGGAGCAATCAGCCCCAGCATTTT. The genes are TRBV28 and TRBJ1-5; D perhaps matches TRBD1 (5 bases). The CDR3 runs to 15 residues. V was clipped by 3 bases and J by 1 base, with 10 bases between them. CDR1 is MDHEN, CDR2 SYDVKM, per germline.